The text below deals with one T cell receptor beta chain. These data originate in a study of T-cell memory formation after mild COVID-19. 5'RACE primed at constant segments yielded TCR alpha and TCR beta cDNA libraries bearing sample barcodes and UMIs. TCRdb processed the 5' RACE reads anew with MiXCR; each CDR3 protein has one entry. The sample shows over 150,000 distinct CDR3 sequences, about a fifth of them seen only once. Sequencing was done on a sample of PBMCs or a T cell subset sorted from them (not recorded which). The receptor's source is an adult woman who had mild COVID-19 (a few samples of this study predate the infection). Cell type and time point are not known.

The chain's CDR3 is CATSAGASYEQYF. Here the CDR3 DNA reads TGTGCCACCAGTGCAGGGGCCAGCTACGAGCAGTACTTC. The chain couples TRBV24-1 to TRBJ2-7, with TRBD1 as a possible D gene (6 bases). V dropped 5 bases and J dropped 3 bases, with 10 bases sitting between them. Germline CDR1 reads KGHDR; CDR2 reads SFDVKD. This CDR3 has 13 residues.